The 15 T cell receptor beta chains given below trace back to one sample, sequenced in a study of monozygotic twins with inflammatory bowel disease. TCRdb reprocessed the 5' RACE reads and stores each CDR3 protein as one record, lacking DNA. The table for this sample gives more than 300,000 distinct CDR3 sequences. The sequencing sample was made of blood. The receptor set was obtained from a human donor with ulcerative colitis or Crohn's disease, or a healthy co-twin of an affected twin (not recorded which).

This chain connects TRBV4-3 to TRBJ2-7; the D call of TRBD2 rests on TCRdb alone, since no DNA is present to check it. This CDR3 has 15 amino acids. Germline V gene data show CDR1 as LGHNA and CDR2 as YSLEER. CDR3 loop: CASSQEGLLSYEQYF.

CDR3 residues: CASSYSSLIGNEQFF. V is TRBV6-5 and J is TRBJ2-1. The CDR3 is made up of 15 amino acids. Looked up from germline, CDR1 is MNHEY and CDR2 is SVGAGI.

The V call is TRBV30, the J call TRBJ1-1. Germline lookup yields CDR1 GTSNPN and CDR2 SVGIG (reference sequence). This CDR3 spans 11 amino acids. CDR3 region: CAWSVRPQAFF.

The chain recombines TRBV7-7 with TRBJ2-5; without DNA, the TCRdb call of TRBD1 cannot be checked. CDR1 is SSHAT, CDR2 FNYEAQ, per germline (reference sequence). There are 14 residues in the CDR3. CDR3 in amino acids: CASTPQGAWETQYF.

The rearrangement links TRBV7-2 to TRBJ2-7; TCRdb proposes TRBD2, but this gene call is untestable without DNA. The CDR3 contains 16 residues. Per germline, CDR1 SGHTA and CDR2 FQGNSA. The CDR3 sequence is CASSLASGSVENEQYF. Supplemented by reference TRBV7-2 and TRBJ2-7, the full variable domain reads GAGVSQSPSNKVTEKGKDVELRCDPISGHTALYWYRQSLGQGLEFLIYFQGNSAPDKSGLPSDRFSAERTGGSVSTLTIQRTQQEDSAVYLCASSLASGSVENEQYFGPGTRLTVT.

The chain carries TRBV20-1 and TRBJ2-5; TCRdb names TRBD2, which stays unverified in the absence of DNA. The CDR3 is made up of 14 amino acids. The germline CDR1 and CDR2 sequences are DFQATT and SNEGSKA (reference sequence). CDR3 residues: CSPGMRGDQETQYF.

The chain recombines TRBV7-3 with TRBJ2-3; TCRdb returns TRBD1, unconfirmable since there is no DNA. The germline V gene encodes CDR1 SGHTA and CDR2 FQGTGA. CDR3 length: 15 amino acids. The chain's CDR3 is CASSATGGGTDTQYF.

The chain combines TRBV6-1 with TRBJ2-1; TCRdb's assignment of TRBD1 cannot be checked, as there is no DNA. The V gene's germline CDR1 is MNHNS and CDR2 SASEGT. The CDR3 has 14 residues. CDR3 sequence: CASSEASRGNEQFF.

The V call is TRBV4-1, the J call TRBJ2-1; TCRdb proposes TRBD2, but this gene call is untestable without DNA. The germline CDR1 and CDR2 sequences are MGHRA and YSYEKL. This CDR3 has 16 amino acids. CDR3 loop: CASSQDRTAAYNEQFF.

The genes are TRBV24-1 and TRBJ1-6. The CDR3 loop spans 13 amino acids. Germline V CDR1 and CDR2: KGHDR, SFDVKD. This CDR3 is CATRPESIGPLHF.

The chain couples TRBV5-1 to TRBJ1-2. Per the germline V gene, CDR1 is SGHRS and CDR2 is YFSETQ. The CDR3 runs to 17 residues. The CDR3 loop reads CASSLGDLPSSNYGYTF.

V usage is TRBV9 and J usage is TRBJ2-3; without DNA, the TCRdb call of TRBD1 cannot be checked. This CDR3 is built from 15 residues. Germline CDR1 and CDR2: SGDLS and YYNGEE. The CDR3 loop is CASSSPTENRDTQYF.

The chain is built from TRBV10-3 and TRBJ2-1; TCRdb selects TRBD2, and the lack of DNA leaves this call unchecked. Germline-derived CDR1 and CDR2 are ENHRY and SYGVKD. The CDR3 is made up of 13 amino acids. CDR3 amino acids: CAIRPLAGGEQFF.

This chain links TRBV7-2 with TRBJ2-4. This CDR3 comprises 12 residues. Germline V gene lookup returns CDR1 SGHTA and CDR2 FQGNSA. The CDR3 reads CASSLLENIQYF. The whole variable domain, remainder taken from reference TRBV7-2 and TRBJ2-4, is GAGVSQSPSNKVTEKGKDVELRCDPISGHTALYWYRQSLGQGLEFLIYFQGNSAPDKSGLPSDRFSAERTGGSVSTLTIQRTQQEDSAVYLCASSLLENIQYFGAGTRLSVL.

The V gene is TRBV7-2, the J gene TRBJ2-7; without DNA, the TCRdb call of TRBD1 cannot be checked. This CDR3 region has 14 residues. CDR1 is SGHTA, CDR2 FQGNSA, per germline. CDR3 loop: CASSLTGPTDEQYF.